A selection of T cell receptor beta chains follows, all from one sample in a study of OX40 agonist ivuxolimab in advanced cancers. Profiling relied on immunoSEQ multiplex PCR, and the TCRdb table lists in-frame clones only, not all of them. The top ten hold approximately 0.86% of the sample, which has approximately 76,000 clones, about 91% seen once. This specimen was CD4+ or CD8+ T cells sorted from blood, taken in a trial of the OX40 agonist ivuxolimab. These TCRs come from an adult with an advanced solid tumor such as melanoma, head and neck, liver or kidney cancer. Both conserved end residues are part of each CDR3. A D gene is named only where the DNA matches it firmly. The size of a clone is reported for some rows only, either as once, few or many, or as a class for expanded clones.

TRBJ1-3 - TRBV6-5 - CAARDRAGNTIYF TGTGCCGCACGGGATAGGGCTGGAAACACCATATATTTT
TRBJ1-1 TRBD1 TRBV19 - CASRDRGNTEAFF TGTGCCAGTAGGGACAGGGGGAACACTGAAGCTTTCTTT
TRBJ2-3 TRBD2 TRBV19 - CASSISGGAADTQYF TGTGCCAGTAGTATTTCCGGGGGGGCCGCAGATACGCAGTATTTT
TRBJ2-7 TRBD1 TRBV5-4 - CASSLGGPGQGIHEQYF TGTGCCAGCAGCTTGGGCGGCCCGGGACAGGGGATCCACGAGCAGTACTTC
TRBJ1-2 - TRBV2 - CASSEALQGRYGYTF TGTGCCAGCAGTGAAGCGCTTCAGGGAAGGTATGGCTACACCTTC
TRBJ2-2 - TRBV19 - CASSMNGGAGGELFF TGTGCCAGTAGTATGAACGGCGGGGCCGGCGGGGAGCTGTTTTTT
TRBJ2-2 - TRBV20-1 - CSVRGTGELFF TGCAGTGTTCGGGGCACCGGGGAGCTGTTTTTT
TRBJ2-5 TRBD1 TRBV7-2 - CASSLLTGESGETQYF TGTGCCAGCAGCTTACTGACAGGGGAGAGTGGAGAGACCCAGTACTTC
TRBJ2-7 - TRBV7-2 - CASSLDNPYEQYF TGTGCCAGCAGCTTGGACAATCCCTACGAGCAGTACTTC
TRBJ2-2 TRBD2 TRBV6-4 few CASSLGLAGVGTGELFF TGTGCCAGCAGTCTCGGACTAGCGGGAGTAGGCACCGGGGAGCTGTTTTTT
TRBJ2-3 - TRBV20-1 few CSASRLDTQYF TGCAGTGCGAGCCGACTGGATACGCAGTATTTT
TRBJ2-3 TRBD1 TRBV5-1 - CASKVGQGTDTQYF TGCGCCAGTAAAGTGGGACAGGGCACAGATACGCAGTATTTT
TRBJ2-3 - TRBV2 - CAGGVSSTTQYF TGTGCCGGTGGAGTTTCTAGTACTACGCAGTATTTT
TRBJ2-3 TRBD2 TRBV18 - CASSPDGLAGASTDTQYF TGTGCCAGCTCACCAGATGGACTAGCGGGAGCTAGCACAGATACGCAGTATTTT
TRBJ2-5 TRBD1 TRBV15 - CATSTPGTAEETQYF TGTGCCACCAGCACGCCGGGGACAGCGGAAGAGACCCAGTACTTC
TRBJ2-3 - TRBV2 - CASSMDSSSQYF TGTGCCAGCAGTATGGACAGTTCGTCCCAGTATTTT
TRBJ2-7 - TRBV7-2 - CASSLVAGHEQYF TGTGCCAGCAGCTTAGTTGCGGGCCACGAGCAGTACTTC
TRBJ2-2 - TRBV7-9 - CASRGSGNTGELFF TGTGCCAGCAGAGGCTCGGGGAACACCGGGGAGCTGTTTTTT
TRBJ2-7 - TRBV9 - CASSPSAGPYEQYF TGTGCCAGCAGCCCAAGTGCCGGCCCCTACGAGCAGTACTTC
TRBJ2-5 TRBD2 TRBV7-2 - CASSLFREGTQYF TGTGCCAGCAGCTTATTCCGGGAGGGGACCCAGTACTTC
TRBJ2-3 TRBD2 TRBV5-1 - CASGGRASDTQYF TGCGCCAGCGGCGGGAGGGCCTCAGATACGCAGTATTTT
TRBJ2-1 TRBD1 TRBV29-1 - CSVVKGDRGYNEQFF TGCAGCGTTGTTAAGGGGGACAGGGGTTACAATGAGCAGTTCTTC
TRBJ1-3 - TRBV7-2 - CASSLESGGGNTIYF TGTGCCAGCAGCTTAGAATCGGGCGGCGGAAACACCATATATTTT
TRBJ1-1 - TRBV30 - CACQPSPLRGEAFF TGTGCCTGCCAGCCCTCACCCCTCCGTGGTGAAGCTTTCTTT
TRBJ2-3 - TRBV30 once CAWSPTGNTQYF TGTGCCTGGAGTCCTACAGGGAATACGCAGTATTTT
TRBJ2-1 - TRBV5-1 many CASSPRPGDHNEQFF TGCGCCAGCAGCCCAAGGCCAGGGGACCACAATGAGCAGTTCTTC
TRBJ1-5 - TRBV15 - CATSSDRGQPQHF TGTGCCACCAGCAGTGATAGGGGTCAGCCCCAGCATTTT
TRBJ2-5 - TRBV7-8 - CASSLMPGRETQYF TGTGCCAGCAGCTTAATGCCGGGTCGAGAGACCCAGTACTTC
TRBJ2-1 TRBD1 TRBV7-9 - CASNKQGALARGEQFF TGTGCCAGCAACAAACAGGGGGCACTAGCGAGAGGTGAGCAGTTCTTC
TRBJ1-4 TRBD1 TRBV19 - CASSADRGFEKLFF TGTGCCAGTAGCGCAGACAGGGGATTTGAAAAACTGTTTTTT
TRBJ2-5 TRBD2 TRBV9 - CASSPRPTSGERETQYF TGTGCCAGCAGCCCGAGGCCGACTAGCGGGGAACGGGAGACCCAGTACTTC